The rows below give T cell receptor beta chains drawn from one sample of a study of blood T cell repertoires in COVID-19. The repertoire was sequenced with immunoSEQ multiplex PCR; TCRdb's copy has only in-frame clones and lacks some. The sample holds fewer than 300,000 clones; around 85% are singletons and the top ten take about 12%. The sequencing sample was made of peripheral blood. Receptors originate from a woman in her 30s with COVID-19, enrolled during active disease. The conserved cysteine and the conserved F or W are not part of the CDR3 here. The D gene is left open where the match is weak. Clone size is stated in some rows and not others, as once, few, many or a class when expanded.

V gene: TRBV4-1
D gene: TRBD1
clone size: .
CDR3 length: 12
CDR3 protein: ASSPHQGEAEAF

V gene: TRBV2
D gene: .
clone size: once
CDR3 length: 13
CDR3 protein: ASRPTGIGNQPQH

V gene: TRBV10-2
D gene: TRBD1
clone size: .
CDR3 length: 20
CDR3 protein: ASSERRTPGQGQSSYNSPLH

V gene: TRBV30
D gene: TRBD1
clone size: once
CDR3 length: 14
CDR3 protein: AWSRTGARSGNTIY

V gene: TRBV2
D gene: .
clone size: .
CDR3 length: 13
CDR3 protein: ASSEEGINNSPLH

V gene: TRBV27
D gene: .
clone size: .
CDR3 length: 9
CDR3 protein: ASSSSYEQY

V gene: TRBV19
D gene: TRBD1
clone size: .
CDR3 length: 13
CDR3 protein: ASRKTGADVNTIY

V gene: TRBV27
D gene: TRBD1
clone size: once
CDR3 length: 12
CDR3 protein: ASVAGGLLNEQF

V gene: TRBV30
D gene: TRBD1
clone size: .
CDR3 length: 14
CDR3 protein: AWSVTLGQIFSPLH

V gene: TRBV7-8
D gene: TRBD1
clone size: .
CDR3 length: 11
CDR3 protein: ASSLQGARGYT

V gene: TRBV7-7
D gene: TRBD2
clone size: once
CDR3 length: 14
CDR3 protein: ASSLVAGGIGETQY

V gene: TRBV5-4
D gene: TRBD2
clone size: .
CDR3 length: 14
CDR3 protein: ASSPSPSGTTYEQY

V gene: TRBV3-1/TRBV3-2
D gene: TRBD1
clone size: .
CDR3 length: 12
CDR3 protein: ASSDSGTGNGYT

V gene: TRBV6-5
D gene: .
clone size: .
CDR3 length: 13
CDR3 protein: ASSMGISRGSPLH

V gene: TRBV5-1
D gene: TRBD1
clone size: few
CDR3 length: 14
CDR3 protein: ASSPGQGGSGETQY

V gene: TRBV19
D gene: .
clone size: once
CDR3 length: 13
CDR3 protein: ASSSWTAPYNEQF

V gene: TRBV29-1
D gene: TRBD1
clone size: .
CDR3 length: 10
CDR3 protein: SVGTGGKGYT

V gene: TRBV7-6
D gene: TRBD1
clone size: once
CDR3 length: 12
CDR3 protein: ASGYRGQGGEQY

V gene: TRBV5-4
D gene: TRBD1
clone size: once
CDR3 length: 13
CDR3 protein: ASSTTGTGGDGYT

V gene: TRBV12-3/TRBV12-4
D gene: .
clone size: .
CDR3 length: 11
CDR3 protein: ASSFGENTEAF

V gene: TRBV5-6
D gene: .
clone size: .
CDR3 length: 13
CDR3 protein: ASSLRSQDNQPQH

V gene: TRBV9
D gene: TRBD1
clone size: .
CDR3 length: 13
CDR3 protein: ASSVGQGDYETQY

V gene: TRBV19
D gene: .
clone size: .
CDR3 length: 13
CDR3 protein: ASSIAQGLNTEAF

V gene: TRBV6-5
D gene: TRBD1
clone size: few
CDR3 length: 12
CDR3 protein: ASSYGTGLGEAF

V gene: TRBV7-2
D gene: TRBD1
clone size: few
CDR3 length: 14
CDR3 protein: ASSLAVGTVNQPQH

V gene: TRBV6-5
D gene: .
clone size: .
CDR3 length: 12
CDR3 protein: ASSLRVAGQPQH

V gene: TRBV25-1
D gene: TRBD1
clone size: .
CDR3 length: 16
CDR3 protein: ASSGWGQGAPNKNIQY

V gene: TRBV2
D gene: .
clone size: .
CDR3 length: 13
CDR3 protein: ASSEGAAVVLEQF

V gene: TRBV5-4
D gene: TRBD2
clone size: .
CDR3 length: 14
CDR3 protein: ASSPGGGADNNEQF

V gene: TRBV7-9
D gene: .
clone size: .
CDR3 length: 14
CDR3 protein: ASSPRGGAAGNTIY

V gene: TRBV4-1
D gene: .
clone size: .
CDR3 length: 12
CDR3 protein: ASSQVTSNSPLH

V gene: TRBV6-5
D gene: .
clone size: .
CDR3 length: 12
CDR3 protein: ASSYRAGNYGYT

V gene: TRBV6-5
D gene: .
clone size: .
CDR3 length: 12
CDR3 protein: ASRSGPWGAEAF

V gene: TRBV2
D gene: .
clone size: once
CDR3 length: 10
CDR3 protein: ASSMGRATQY

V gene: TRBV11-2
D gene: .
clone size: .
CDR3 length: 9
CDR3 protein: ASSFRDEQF

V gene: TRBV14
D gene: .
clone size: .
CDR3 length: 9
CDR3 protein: ASSLSYEQF

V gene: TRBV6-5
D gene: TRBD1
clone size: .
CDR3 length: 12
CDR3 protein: ASRTGQGSYEQY

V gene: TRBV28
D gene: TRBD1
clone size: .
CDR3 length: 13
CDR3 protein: ASSPHRGTNTEAF

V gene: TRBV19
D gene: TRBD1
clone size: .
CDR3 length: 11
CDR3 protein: ASSPDRVQPQH

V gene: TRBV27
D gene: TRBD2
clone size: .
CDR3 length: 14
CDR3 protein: ARLKGASGAGDTQY

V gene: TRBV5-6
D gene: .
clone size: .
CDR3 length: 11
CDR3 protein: ASSLVFGQEAF

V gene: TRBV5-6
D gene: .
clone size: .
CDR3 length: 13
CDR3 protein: ASSLFPPAGYGYT

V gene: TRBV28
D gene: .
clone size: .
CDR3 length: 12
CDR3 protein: ASRRRGWNTEAF

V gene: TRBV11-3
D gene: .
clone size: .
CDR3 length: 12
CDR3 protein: ASSLDPVYNEQF

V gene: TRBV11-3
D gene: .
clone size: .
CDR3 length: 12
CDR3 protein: ASSLAGVNSPLH

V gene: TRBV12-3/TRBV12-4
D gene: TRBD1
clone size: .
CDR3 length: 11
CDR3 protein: ASSDRVWYGYT

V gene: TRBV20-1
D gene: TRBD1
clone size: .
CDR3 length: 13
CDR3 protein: SASEPGQGSYEQY

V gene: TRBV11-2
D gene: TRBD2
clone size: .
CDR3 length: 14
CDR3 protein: ASSPDSGESSYEQY

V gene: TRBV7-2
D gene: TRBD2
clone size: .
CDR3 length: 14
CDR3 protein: ASGLGGLAAQETQY

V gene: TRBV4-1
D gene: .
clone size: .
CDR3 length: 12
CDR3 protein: ASSQVGTSYEQY

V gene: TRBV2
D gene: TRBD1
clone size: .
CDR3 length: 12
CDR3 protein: ASSVRQGAQGYT

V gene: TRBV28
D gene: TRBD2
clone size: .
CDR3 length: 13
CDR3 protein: ASSLLAGLAYEQY